This T cell receptor (beta chain) was identified during a study of memory CD4+ T cells and cytomegalovirus serostatus. The sort gate was single viable CD3+CD4+CD8-CD45RO+ cells for memory CD4+ T cells. TCRdb keeps only in-frame clones here, not all; method: immunoSEQ multiplex PCR. The repertoire includes over 65,000 clones, under 80% of them detected once, and just over 2.5% sits in the top ten. With 4 bases removed from V and 2 bases from J, the gap between germline ends came to 3 bases. The CDR3 covers 12 residues. CDR1 MNHNS and CDR2 SASEGT come from the germline V gene. The rearrangement uses TRBV6-1 and TRBJ1-5, with D uncertain. The TCR sequence derives from an adult in good health and CMV-seropositive. Sequenced sample: memory CD4+ T cells from blood. CDR3: CASSVGNQPQHF. CDR3 nucleotide sequence: TGTGCCAGCAGTGTGGGCAATCAGCCCCAGCATTTT.